The 16 T cell receptor beta chains below come from one sample, sequenced in a study of blood T cell repertoires in COVID-19. This table comes from immunoSEQ multiplex PCR, and its TCRdb copy is limited to in-frame clones, with some not included. The sample contains 190,000 or so clones, 86% of which appear only once. Sequencing used PBMCs or T cells enriched from blood (not recorded which). The receptors derive from a woman under 40 who had recovered from COVID-19.

The gene calls are TRBV7-9 and TRBJ2-4; no clear D gene. V was clipped by 5 bases and J by 1 base, with 12 bases between them. The CDR3 consists of 15 residues. The V gene's germline CDR1 is SEHNR and CDR2 FQNEAQ (reference sequence). CDR3 sequence (DNA): TGTGCCAGCAGCCACCCCATCAGGGCCAAAAACATTCAGTACTTC. This translates into CASSHPIRAKNIQYF.

This chain links TRBV12-3 or TRBV12-4 with TRBJ1-5, with 10 bases fitting TRBD1. J was trimmed by 7 bases and V by 6 bases; bases with no gene match: 3. This CDR3 contains 13 residues. The chain's CDR3 is CASSGQGEQPQHF. The CDR3 DNA reads as TGTGCCAGCAGCGGACAGGGGGAGCAGCCCCAGCATTTT.

This clone has a single count. This chain joins TRBV6-5 and TRBJ1-2, with 12 bases fitting TRBD1. CDR3 length equals 14 residues. CDR1 is MNHEY, CDR2 SVGAGI, per germline. After removal of 6 bases from V and 6 bases from J, the junction contained 5 bases not matched to a gene. The CDR3 region has the DNA TGTGCCAGCAGAGGGACAGGGGGCGTCGATGGCTACACCTTC. Translation gives CASRGTGGVDGYTF.

DNA of the CDR3: TGTGCCAGCAGGGGGGACAGCTCGGGCACTGAAGCTTTCTTT. It yields the protein CASRGDSSGTEAFF. This chain uses TRBV2 with TRBJ1-1, with 7 bases identical to TRBD1. CDR1 and CDR2 (germline): SNHLY, FYNNEI. Trimming took 6 bases from V and 4 from J; bases not matched to a gene: 8. This CDR3 has 14 amino acids. Full variable domain (missing parts from reference TRBV2 and TRBJ1-1): EPEVTQTPSHQVTQMGQEVILRCVPISNHLYFYWYRQILGQKVEFLVSFYNNEISEKSEIFDDQFSVERPDGSNFTLKIRSTKLEDSAMYFCASRGDSSGTEAFFGQGTRLTVV.

The rearrangement joins TRBV20-1 to TRBJ1-3; D unclear. The germline V and J ends were trimmed by 3 bases and 4 bases, with 10 bases remaining between them. This CDR3 spans 13 amino acids. Germline values: CDR1 DFQATT, CDR2 SNEGSKA (reference sequence). The CDR3 nucleotides read TGCAGTGCTAGTTCGGAGGGAGGAAACACCATATATTTT. This gives the protein CSASSEGGNTIYF.

This chain joins TRBV5-1 and TRBJ2-2; D gene uncertain. The CDR3 runs 12 residues. Between the trimmed V and J ends, which lost 5 bases and 8 bases, there was a span of 10 bases. CDR1 and CDR2 from the germline V gene are SGHRS and YFSETQ. The CDR3 sequence is CASSESSGELFF. Here the CDR3 DNA reads TGCGCCAGCAGTGAGAGCTCGGGGGAGCTGTTTTTT. Full variable domain (missing parts from reference TRBV5-1 and TRBJ2-2): KAGVTQTPRYLIKTRGQQVTLSCSPISGHRSVSWYQQTPGQGLQFLFEYFSETQRNKGNFPGRFSGRQFSNSRSEMNVSTLELGDSALYLCASSESSGELFFGEGSRLTVL.

The chain has TRBV11-3 and TRBJ2-7, with TRBD1 matching 8 bases. Germline CDR1 reads SGHNT; CDR2 reads YENEEA. V trimming: 5 bases; J trimming: 5 bases; junction bases outside the gene matches: 11. The length of the CDR3 is 15 residues. The CDR3 nucleotides are TGTGCCAGCAGCCATGGACAGGGAAGGATCGACGAGCAGTACTTC. Its translation is CASSHGQGRIDEQYF.

This chain links TRBV29-1 with TRBJ1-5, with TRBD1 matching over 7 bases. In germline, CDR1 is SQVTM, CDR2 ANQGSEA. The V gene end was trimmed by 7 bases and the J gene end by 5 bases; junction bases not matched to a gene: 5. CDR3 size: 12 residues. CDR3: CSAGQEDQPQHF. In DNA form, the CDR3 reads TGCAGCGCAGGACAGGAGGATCAGCCCCAGCATTTT.

The V call is TRBV2, the J call TRBJ2-2; 10 nucleotides align to TRBD2. The CDR3 is made up of 15 amino acids. V was pared by 6 bases and J by 3 bases, with 4 bases of the junction left unmatched. Germline values: CDR1 SNHLY, CDR2 FYNNEI. The CDR3 nucleotides read TGTGCCAGCAGCCCCGGACTAGCGGACACCGGGGAGCTGTTTTTT. As protein: CASSPGLADTGELFF.

This chain joins TRBV24-1 and TRBJ1-1; maybe TRBD1 (6 bases). Trimming shortened V by 3 bases and J by 0 bases, and 31 bases separated the two germline ends. Germline V gives CDR1 KGHDR, CDR2 SFDVKD. This CDR3 contains 22 residues. This CDR3 is CATSDPPPRGWAGATMNTEAFF. CDR3 in DNA: TGTGCCACCAGTGATCCTCCACCGAGGGGGTGGGCAGGCGCTACAATGAACACTGAAGCTTTCTTT.

The rearrangement joins TRBV7-2 to TRBJ1-2, with TRBD1 matching over 7 bases. The CDR3 is 15 amino acids. Losses at the gene ends were 7 bases for V and 1 base for J; bases not matched to a gene: 9. Germline V gene lookup returns CDR1 SGHTA and CDR2 FQGNSA. The CDR3 region has the DNA TGTGCCAGCAAACCCGACAGGGACTTTAACTATGGCTACACCTTC. This sequence encodes CASKPDRDFNYGYTF.

V is TRBV3-1 (or the pseudogene TRBV3-2) and J is TRBJ2-1; the D gene is possibly TRBD1 (6 bases). The CDR3 has 13 residues. The V end was cut by 3 bases, the J end by 10 bases, with 13 bases between. CDR1 is LGHDT and CDR2 is YNNKEL in the germline V gene (reference sequence). The DNA of the CDR3 is TGTGCCAGCAGCCAGGAACAGGGCCGGGAGCAGTTCTTC. This encodes CASSQEQGREQFF.

The V and J genes are TRBV27 and TRBJ2-1, with D possibly being TRBD2 (5 bases). V was trimmed by 4 bases and J by 0 bases, leaving 19 bases between them. The CDR3 length is 18 residues. Germline assignment: CDR1 MNHEY and CDR2 SMNVEV (reference sequence). The CDR3, as DNA: TGTGCCAGCAGTTCACGGGAAGGACTTTCCAGCTCCTACAATGAGCAGTTCTTC. Translating gives CASSSREGLSSSYNEQFF.

This sequence joins TRBV2 and TRBJ1-1; TRBD1 might be the D (5 bases). V lost 1 base and J 0 bases, leaving 9 bases between the germline ends. CDR3 length equals 15 residues. The V gene's germline CDR1 is SNHLY and CDR2 FYNNEI. In DNA form, the CDR3 reads TGTGCCAGCAGTGAAGACAGGATTATGAACACTGAAGCTTTCTTT. Its translation: CASSEDRIMNTEAFF.

V is TRBV7-2 and J is TRBJ1-2; TRBD1 agrees at 8 bases. J lost 5 bases, V lost 4 bases, and 9 bases had no gene match. Germline CDR1 and CDR2: SGHTA and FQGNSA. CDR3 length: 15 amino acids. DNA for the CDR3: TGTGCCAGCAGCTCTACAGGGGGGATACCGTATGGCTACACCTTC. This gives the protein CASSSTGGIPYGYTF.

The chain has TRBV4-1 and TRBJ2-4; tentative D call: TRBD1 (6 bases). Trimming shortened V by 3 bases and J by 4 bases, and 16 bases separated the two germline ends. CDR1 is MGHRA and CDR2 is YSYEKL in the germline V gene. The CDR3 spans 16 residues. CDR3 sequence reads: CASSQAPAQGKNIQYF. CDR3 DNA sequence: TGCGCCAGCAGCCAGGCCCCGGCACAGGGAAAAAACATTCAGTACTTC.